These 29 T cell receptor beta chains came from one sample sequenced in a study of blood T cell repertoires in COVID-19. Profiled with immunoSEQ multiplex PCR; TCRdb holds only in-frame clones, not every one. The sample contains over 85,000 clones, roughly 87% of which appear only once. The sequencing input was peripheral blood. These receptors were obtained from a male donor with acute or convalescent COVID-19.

The CDR3 protein is CASRKTGEAIYF. In DNA form, the CDR3 reads TGTGCCAGCAGGAAAACAGGAGAGGCCATATATTTT. V and J are TRBV12-3 or TRBV12-4 and TRBJ1-3; maybe TRBD1 (5 bases). With 6 bases removed from V and 11 bases from J, the gap between germline ends came to 14 bases. The CDR3 runs to 12 residues.

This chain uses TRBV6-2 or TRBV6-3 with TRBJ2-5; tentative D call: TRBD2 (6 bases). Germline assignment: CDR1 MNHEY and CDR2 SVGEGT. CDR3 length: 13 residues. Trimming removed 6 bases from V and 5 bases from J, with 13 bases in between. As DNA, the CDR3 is TGTGCCAGCAGCCGACTAGTAGGGGAGACCCAGTACTTC. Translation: CASSRLVGETQYF.

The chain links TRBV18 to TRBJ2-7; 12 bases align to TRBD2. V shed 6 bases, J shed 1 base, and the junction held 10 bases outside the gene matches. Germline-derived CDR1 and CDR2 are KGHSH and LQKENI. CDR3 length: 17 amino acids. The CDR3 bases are TGTGCCAGCTCGGTGGAGACTAGCGGGGGACGATCCTACGAGCAGTACTTC. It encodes CASSVETSGGRSYEQYF.

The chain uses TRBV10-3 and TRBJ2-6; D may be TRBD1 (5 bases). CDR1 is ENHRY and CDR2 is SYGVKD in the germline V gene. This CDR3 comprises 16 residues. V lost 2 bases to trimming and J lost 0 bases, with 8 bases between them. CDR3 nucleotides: TGTGCCATCAGTGAGGGTGGGGCCTCTGGGGCCAACGTCCTGACTTTC. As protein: CAISEGGASGANVLTF.

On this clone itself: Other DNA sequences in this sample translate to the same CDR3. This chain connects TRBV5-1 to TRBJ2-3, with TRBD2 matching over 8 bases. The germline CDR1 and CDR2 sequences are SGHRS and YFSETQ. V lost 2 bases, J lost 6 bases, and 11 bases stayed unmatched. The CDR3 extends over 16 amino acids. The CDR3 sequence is CASSLDGAGGPDTQYF. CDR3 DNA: TGCGCCAGCAGCTTAGATGGTGCGGGGGGCCCGGATACGCAGTATTTT.

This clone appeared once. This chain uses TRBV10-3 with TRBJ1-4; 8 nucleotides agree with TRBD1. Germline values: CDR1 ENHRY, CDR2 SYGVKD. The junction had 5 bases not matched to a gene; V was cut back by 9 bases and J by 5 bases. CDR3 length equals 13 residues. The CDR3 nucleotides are TGTGCCATAAACCGGGACAGGAATGAAAAACTGTTTTTT. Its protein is CAINRDRNEKLFF.

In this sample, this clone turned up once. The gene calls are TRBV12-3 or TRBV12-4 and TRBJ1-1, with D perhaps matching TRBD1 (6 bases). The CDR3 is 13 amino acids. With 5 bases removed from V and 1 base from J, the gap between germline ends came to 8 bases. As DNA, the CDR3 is TGTGCCAGCAGTACAGGGTCGAACACTGAAGCTTTCTTT. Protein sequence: CASSTGSNTEAFF.

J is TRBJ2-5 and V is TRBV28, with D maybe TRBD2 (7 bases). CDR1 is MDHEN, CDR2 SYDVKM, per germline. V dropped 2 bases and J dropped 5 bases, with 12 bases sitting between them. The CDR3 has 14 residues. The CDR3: CASSLGGGRETQYF. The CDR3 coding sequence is TGTGCCAGCAGTTTAGGCGGGGGCCGTGAGACCCAGTACTTC.

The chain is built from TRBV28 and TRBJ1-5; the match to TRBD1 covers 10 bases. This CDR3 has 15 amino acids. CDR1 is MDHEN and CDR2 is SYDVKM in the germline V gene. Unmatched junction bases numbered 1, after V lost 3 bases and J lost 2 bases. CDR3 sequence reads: CASSLDRGGNQPQHF. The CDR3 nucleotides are TGTGCCAGCAGTTTGGACAGGGGGGGCAATCAGCCCCAGCATTTT.

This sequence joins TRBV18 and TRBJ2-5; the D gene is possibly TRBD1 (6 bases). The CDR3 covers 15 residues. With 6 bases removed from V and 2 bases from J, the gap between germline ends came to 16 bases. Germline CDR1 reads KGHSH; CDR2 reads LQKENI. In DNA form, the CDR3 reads TGTGCCAGCTCTCCCCAGAGGACAGAACAAGAGACCCAGTACTTC. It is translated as CASSPQRTEQETQYF.

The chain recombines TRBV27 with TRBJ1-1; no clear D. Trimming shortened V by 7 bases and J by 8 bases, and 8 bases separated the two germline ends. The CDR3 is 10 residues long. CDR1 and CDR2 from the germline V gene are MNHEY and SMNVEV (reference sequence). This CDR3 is CASTGVEAFF. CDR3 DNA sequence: TGTGCCAGCACCGGGGTCGAAGCTTTCTTT.

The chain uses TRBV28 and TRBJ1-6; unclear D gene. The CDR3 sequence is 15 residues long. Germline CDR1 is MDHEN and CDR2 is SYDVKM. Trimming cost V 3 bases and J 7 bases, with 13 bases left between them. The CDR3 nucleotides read TGTGCCAGCAGTTTCTTAGGGCGGGAGAATTCACCCCTCCACTTT. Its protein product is CASSFLGRENSPLHF.

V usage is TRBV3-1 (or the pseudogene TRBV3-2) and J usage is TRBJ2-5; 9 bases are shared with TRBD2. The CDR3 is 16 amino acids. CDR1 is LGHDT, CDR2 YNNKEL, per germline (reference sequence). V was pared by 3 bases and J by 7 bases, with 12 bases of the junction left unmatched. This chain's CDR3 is CASSQVVAGVRGTQYF. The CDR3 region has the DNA TGTGCCAGCAGCCAGGTGGTAGCGGGGGTCCGAGGGACCCAGTACTTC.

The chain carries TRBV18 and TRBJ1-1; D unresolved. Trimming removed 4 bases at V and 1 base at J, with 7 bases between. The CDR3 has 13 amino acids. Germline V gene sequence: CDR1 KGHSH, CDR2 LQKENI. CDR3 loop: CASSLAGNTEAFF. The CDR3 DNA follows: TGTGCCAGCTCACTAGCGGGGAACACTGAAGCTTTCTTT.

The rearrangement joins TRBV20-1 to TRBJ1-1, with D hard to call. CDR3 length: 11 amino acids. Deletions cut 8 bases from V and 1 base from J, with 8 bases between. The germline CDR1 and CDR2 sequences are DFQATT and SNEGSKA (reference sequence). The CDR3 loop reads CSPLWNTEAFF. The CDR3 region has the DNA TGCAGTCCCCTCTGGAACACTGAAGCTTTCTTT.

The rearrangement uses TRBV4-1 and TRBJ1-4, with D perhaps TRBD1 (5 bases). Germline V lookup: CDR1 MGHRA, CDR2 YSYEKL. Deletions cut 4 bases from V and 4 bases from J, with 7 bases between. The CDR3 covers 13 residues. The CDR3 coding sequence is TGCGCCAGCAGCCCCCAGGGTAATGAAAAACTGTTTTTT. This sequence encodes CASSPQGNEKLFF.

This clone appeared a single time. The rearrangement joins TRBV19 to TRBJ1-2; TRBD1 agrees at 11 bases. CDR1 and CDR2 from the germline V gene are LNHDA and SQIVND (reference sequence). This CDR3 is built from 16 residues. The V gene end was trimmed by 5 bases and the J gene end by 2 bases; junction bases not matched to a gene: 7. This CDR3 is CASSWGTGGINYGYTF. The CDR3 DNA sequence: TGTGCCAGTAGTTGGGGGACAGGGGGTATCAACTATGGCTACACCTTC.

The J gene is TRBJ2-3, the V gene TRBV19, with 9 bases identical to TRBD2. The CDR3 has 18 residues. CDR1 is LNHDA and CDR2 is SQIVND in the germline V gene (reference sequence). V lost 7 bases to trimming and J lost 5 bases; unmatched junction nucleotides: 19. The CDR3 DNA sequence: TGTGCCAGTATGGCCGTCACGGGGCGGGGGGGCAACGAAGATACGCAGTATTTT. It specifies CASMAVTGRGGNEDTQYF.

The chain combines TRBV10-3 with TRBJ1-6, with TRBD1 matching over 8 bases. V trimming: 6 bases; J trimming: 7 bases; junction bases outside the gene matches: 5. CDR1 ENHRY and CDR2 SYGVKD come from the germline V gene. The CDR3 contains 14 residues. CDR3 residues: CAIRDRVDNSPLHF. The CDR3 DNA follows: TGTGCCATCAGGGACAGGGTCGACAATTCACCCCTCCACTTT.

This chain's CDR3 is CASSPLPGLAAYEQYF. The DNA of the CDR3 is TGTGCCAGCTCACCACTCCCGGGACTAGCGGCCTACGAGCAGTACTTC. The chain carries TRBV18 and TRBJ2-7; 11 bases are a match to TRBD2. Germline V gene sequence: CDR1 KGHSH, CDR2 LQKENI. The V segment lost 1 base and the J segment 2 bases; nucleotides outside the gene matches: 4. There are 16 residues in the CDR3.

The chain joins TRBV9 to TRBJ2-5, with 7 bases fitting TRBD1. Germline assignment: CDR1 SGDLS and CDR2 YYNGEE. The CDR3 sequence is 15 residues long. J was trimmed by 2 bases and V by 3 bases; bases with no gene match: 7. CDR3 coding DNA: TGTGCCAGCAGCGAAACCGGGACAGCACAAGAGACCCAGTACTTC. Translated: CASSETGTAQETQYF.

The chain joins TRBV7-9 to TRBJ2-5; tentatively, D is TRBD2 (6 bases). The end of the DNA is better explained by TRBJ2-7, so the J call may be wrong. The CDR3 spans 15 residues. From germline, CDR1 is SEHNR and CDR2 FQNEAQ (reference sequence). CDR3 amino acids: CASSLGSGPSGEQYF. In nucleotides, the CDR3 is TGTGCCAGCAGCTTAGGGAGCGGGCCCTCGGGCGAGCAGTACTTC.

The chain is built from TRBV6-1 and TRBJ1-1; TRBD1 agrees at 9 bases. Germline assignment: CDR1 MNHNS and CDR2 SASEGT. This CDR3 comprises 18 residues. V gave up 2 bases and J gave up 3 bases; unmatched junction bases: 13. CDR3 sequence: CASSEHPGQGKEDTEAFF. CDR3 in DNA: TGTGCCAGCAGTGAACACCCGGGACAGGGCAAGGAAGACACTGAAGCTTTCTTT.

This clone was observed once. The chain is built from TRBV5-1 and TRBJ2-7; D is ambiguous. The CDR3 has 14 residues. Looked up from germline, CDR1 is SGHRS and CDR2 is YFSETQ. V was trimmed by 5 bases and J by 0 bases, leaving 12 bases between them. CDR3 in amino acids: CASSSPDNSYEQYF. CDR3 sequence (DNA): TGCGCCAGCAGTTCCCCCGACAACTCCTACGAGCAGTACTTC.

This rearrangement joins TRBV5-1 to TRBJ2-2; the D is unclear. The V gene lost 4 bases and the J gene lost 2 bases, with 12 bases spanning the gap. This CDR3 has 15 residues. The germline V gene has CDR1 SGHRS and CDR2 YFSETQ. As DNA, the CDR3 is TGCGCCAGCAGCCCCGTGGCCAGAAACACCGGGGAGCTGTTTTTT. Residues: CASSPVARNTGELFF.

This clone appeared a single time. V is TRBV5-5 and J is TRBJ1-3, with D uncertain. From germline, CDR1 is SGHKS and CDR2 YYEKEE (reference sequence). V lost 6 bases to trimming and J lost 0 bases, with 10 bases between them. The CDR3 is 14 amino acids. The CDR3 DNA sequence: TGTGCCAGCACTACAGTGAACTCTGGAAACACCATATATTTT. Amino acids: CASTTVNSGNTIYF.

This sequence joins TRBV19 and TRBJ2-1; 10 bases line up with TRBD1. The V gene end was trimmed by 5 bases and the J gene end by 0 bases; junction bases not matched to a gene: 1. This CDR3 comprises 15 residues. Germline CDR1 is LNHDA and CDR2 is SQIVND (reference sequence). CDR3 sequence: CASSWDRGSYNEQFF. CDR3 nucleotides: TGTGCCAGTAGTTGGGACAGGGGCTCCTACAATGAGCAGTTCTTC.

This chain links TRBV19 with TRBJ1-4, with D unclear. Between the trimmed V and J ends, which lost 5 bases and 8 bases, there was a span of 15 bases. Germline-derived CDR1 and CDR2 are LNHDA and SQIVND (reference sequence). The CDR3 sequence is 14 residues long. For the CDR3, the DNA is TGTGCCAGTAGTGGTCCGTACCCTGAGGAAAAACTGTTTTTT. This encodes CASSGPYPEEKLFF.

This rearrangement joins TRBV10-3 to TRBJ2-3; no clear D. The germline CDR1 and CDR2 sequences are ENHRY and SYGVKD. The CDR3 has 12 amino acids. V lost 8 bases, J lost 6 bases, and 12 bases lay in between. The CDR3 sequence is CAIGPRVDTQYF. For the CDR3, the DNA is TGTGCCATCGGCCCTCGTGTGGATACGCAGTATTTT.